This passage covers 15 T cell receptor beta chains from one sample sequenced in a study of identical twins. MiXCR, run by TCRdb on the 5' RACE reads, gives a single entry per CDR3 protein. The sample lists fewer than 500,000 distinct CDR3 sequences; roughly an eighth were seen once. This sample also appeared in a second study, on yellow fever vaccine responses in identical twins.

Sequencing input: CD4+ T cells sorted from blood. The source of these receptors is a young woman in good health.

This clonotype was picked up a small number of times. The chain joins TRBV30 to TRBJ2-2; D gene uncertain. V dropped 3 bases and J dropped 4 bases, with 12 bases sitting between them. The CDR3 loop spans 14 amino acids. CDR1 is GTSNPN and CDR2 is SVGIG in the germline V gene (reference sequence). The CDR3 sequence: CAWRVTPSTGELFF. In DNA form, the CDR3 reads TGTGCCTGGAGAGTAACCCCATCCACCGGGGAGCTGTTTTTT.

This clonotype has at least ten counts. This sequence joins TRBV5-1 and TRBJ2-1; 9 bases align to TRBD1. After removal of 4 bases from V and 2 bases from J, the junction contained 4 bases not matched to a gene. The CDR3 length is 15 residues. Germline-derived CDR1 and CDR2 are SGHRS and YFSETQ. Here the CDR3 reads CASSLGDRAYNEQFF. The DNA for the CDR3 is TGCGCCAGCAGCCTGGGGGACAGGGCCTACAATGAGCAGTTCTTC.

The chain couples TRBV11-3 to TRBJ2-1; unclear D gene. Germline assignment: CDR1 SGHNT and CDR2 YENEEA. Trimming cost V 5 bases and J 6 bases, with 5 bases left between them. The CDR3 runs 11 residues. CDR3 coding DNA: TGTGCCAGCAGCATATCCAATGAGCAGTTCTTC. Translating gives CASSISNEQFF.

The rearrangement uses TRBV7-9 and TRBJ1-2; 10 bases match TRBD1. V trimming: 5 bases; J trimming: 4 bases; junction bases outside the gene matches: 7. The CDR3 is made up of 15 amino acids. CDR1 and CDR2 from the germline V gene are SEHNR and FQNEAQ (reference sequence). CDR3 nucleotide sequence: TGTGCCAGCAGCCCTTGGACAGGGGGAGCCTATGGCTACACCTTC. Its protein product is CASSPWTGGAYGYTF.

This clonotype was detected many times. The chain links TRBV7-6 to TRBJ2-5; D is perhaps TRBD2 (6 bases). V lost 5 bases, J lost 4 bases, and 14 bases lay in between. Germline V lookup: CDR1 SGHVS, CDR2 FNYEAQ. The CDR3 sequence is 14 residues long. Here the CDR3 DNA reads TGTGCCAGCAGCCCTAAGGGACTCACAGAGACCCAGTACTTC. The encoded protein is CASSPKGLTETQYF.

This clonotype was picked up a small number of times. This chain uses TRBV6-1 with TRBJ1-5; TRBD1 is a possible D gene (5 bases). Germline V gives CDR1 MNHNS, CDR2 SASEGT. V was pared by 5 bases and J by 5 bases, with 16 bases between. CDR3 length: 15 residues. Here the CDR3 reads CASSRTGSGDQPQHF. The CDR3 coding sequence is TGTGCCAGCAGTCGAACAGGATCGGGGGATCAGCCCCAGCATTTT.

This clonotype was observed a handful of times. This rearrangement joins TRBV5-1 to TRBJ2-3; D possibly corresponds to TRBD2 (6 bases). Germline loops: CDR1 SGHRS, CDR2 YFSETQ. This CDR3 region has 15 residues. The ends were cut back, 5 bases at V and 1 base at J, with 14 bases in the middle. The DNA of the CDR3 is TGCGCCAGCAGGGTTGCGGGGTCCCGCACAGATACGCAGTATTTT. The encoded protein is CASRVAGSRTDTQYF. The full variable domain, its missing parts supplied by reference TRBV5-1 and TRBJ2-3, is KAGVTQTPRYLIKTRGQQVTLSCSPISGHRSVSWYQQTPGQGLQFLFEYFSETQRNKGNFPGRFSGRQFSNSRSEMNVSTLELGDSALYLCASRVAGSRTDTQYFGPGTRLTVL.

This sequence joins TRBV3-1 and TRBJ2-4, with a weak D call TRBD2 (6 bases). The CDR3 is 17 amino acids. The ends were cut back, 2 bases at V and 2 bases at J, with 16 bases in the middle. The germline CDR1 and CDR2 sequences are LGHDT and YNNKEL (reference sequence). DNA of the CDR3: TGTGCCAGCAGCCAATCGGACTACCGCCTGACCAAAAACATTCAGTACTTC. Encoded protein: CASSQSDYRLTKNIQYF.

The CDR3 DNA is TGTGCCAGCAGCTTATTTGGAGGGAAGAACACCGGGGAGCTGTTTTTT. Translating gives CASSLFGGKNTGELFF. The J gene is TRBJ2-2, the V gene TRBV7-6; D might be TRBD2 (6 bases). The V end lost 2 bases, the J end lost 1 base, and 11 bases lay between the germline ends. CDR3 length: 16 residues. Per the germline V gene, CDR1 is SGHVS and CDR2 is FNYEAQ. Full variable domain (rest looked up from reference TRBV7-6 and TRBJ2-2): GAGVSQSPRYKVTKRGQDVALRCDPISGHVSLYWYRQALGQGPEFLTYFNYEAQQDKSGLPNDRFSAERPEGSISTLTIQRTEQRDSAMYRCASSLFGGKNTGELFFGEGSRLTVL.

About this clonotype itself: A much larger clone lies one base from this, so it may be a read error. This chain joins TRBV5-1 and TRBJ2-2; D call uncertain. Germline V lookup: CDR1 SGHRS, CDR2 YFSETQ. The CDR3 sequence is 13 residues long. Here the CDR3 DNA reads TGCGCCAGCGGCTTGGATCGGGCCGGGGAGCTGTTTTTT. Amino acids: CASGLDRAGELFF.

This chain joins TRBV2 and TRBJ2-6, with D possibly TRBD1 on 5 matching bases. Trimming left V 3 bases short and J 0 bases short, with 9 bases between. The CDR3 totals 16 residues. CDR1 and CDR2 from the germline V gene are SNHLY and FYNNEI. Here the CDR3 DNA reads TGTGCCAGCAGTGACCCAGGGCGCTCTGGGGCCAACGTCCTGACTTTC. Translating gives CASSDPGRSGANVLTF.

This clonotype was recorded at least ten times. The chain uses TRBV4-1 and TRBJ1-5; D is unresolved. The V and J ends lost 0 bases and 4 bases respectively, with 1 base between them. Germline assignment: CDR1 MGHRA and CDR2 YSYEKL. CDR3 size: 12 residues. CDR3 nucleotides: TGCGCCAGCAGCCAAGAGAATCAGCCCCAGCATTTT. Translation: CASSQENQPQHF.

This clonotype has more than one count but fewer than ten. The CDR3 coding sequence is TGCAGTGACAGCAGGGGGCTTCTAGCCAAAAACATTCAGTACTTC. It is translated as CSDSRGLLAKNIQYF. The chain has TRBV20-1 and TRBJ2-4, with 8 positions matching TRBD1. This CDR3 has 15 amino acids. V was clipped by 7 bases and J by 0 bases; unmatched bases: 8. Germline-derived CDR1 and CDR2 are DFQATT and SNEGSKA (reference sequence).

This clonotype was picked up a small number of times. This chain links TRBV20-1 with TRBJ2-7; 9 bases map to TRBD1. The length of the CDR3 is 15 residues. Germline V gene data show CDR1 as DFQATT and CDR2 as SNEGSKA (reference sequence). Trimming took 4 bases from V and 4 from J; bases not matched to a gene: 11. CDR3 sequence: CSAKQGAQGPYEQYF. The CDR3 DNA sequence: TGCAGTGCTAAACAGGGGGCGCAAGGCCCTTACGAGCAGTACTTC.

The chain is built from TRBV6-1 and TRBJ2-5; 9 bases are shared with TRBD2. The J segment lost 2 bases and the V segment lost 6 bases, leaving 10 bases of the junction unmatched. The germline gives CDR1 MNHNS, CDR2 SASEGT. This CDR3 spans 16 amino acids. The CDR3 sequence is CASRLAGTAIQETQYF. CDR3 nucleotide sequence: TGTGCCAGCAGGCTAGCGGGGACAGCTATACAAGAGACCCAGTACTTC.